This TCR beta chain is from a study of blood T cells in healthy people across ages. Study results and caveats: PBMCs were not sorted, which prevented a conclusive comparison of naive versus antigen-experienced cells.

About this clonotype itself: Its antigen is undetermined.

The CDR3 has 13 residues. The germline gives CDR1 DFQATT, CDR2 SNEGSKA (reference sequence). Trimming shortened V by 3 bases and J by 1 base, and 10 bases separated the two germline ends. Peripheral blood was drawn, approximately 9.4 milliliters per donor. Alongside a J-beta primer mix, a sample-barcoded 5' primer served in a second PCR lasting about 6 to 12 cycles. TCRdb recomputed calls from the 5' RACE reads with MiXCR, one row per CDR3 protein. The top ten hold just over 8.5% of the sample, which has roughly 500,000 distinct CDR3 sequences, about 24% seen once. The data also belong to a second study, concerning T cells of mothers and their children. This second study says: Amplification in the second PCR used the M1S primer, which added sample barcodes and 2-4 random nucleotides. Unrelated mother-child pairs always had slightly, but never significantly, lower normalized overlap than related pairs.

Specimen: blood. The clonotype originates from a boy younger than 18 in good health. The gene calls are TRBV20-1 and TRBJ2-7; no clear D. CDR3 nucleotides: TGCAGTGCTAGTGACCCAGTTTCCTACGAGCAGTACTTC. This codes for CSASDPVSYEQYF.